Here is one T cell receptor (beta chain) with its context. What it recognizes is unknown. A junction boundary mismatches the germline segment, possibly from a read error. The data derive from a study of T cells in localized non-small cell lung cancer. Using immunoSEQ multiplex PCR, the repertoire was profiled, and TCRdb retains in-frame clones only, with some absent. The repertoire holds around 23,000 clones, with roughly 87% as singletons. Whole-study results and caveats: Detection in adjacent lung was observed for a median around 59 of the top 100 tumor clones. The greatest T cell clonality was found in uninvolved adjacent lung (higher than in tumor).

Germline CDR1 and CDR2: DFQATT and SNEGSKA (reference sequence). The CDR3 is 9 residues long. This sample comprised peripheral blood mononuclear cells, obtained before any cancer treatment. The receptor was derived from a male donor older than 55 with stage II lung adenocarcinoma. V usage is TRBV20-1 and J usage is TRBJ1-2, with D perhaps matching TRBD1 (5 bases). DNA of the CDR3: TGTCAGGGTGACTATGGCTACACCTTC. Its translation: CQGDYGYTF.